This is a list of T cell receptor beta chains from one sample in a study of T cells after yellow fever vaccination. TCRdb itself ran the 5' RACE reads through MiXCR, one entry per CDR3 protein. The sample shows hundreds of thousands of distinct CDR3 sequences, around 13% of them seen only once. The sequencing here drew on CD4+ T cells sorted from PBMCs, taken 15 days after the yellow fever booster vaccination. The receptors originated from a young man who received the YFV17D yellow fever vaccine. The CDR3 runs from the conserved cysteine through the conserved F or W.

j_gene,v_gene,CDR3aa
TRBJ2-7,TRBV5-1,CASSLAWAYEQYF
TRBJ2-1,TRBV12-3/TRBV12-4,CASSFIRKLFF
TRBJ2-2,TRBV6-6,CASSNRETGELFF
TRBJ1-1,TRBV12-3/TRBV12-4,CASSIRVRITEAFF
TRBJ1-6,TRBV5-5,CASSLSPWTGASPLHF
TRBJ2-1,TRBV7-2,CASSLVGWTGSYYEQFF
TRBJ2-1,TRBV5-1,CASSLGGTAISYNEQFF
TRBJ2-7,TRBV12-5,CASGQGQGNYEQYF
TRBJ2-1,TRBV5-4,CASSRRRLVVDNEQFF
TRBJ1-1,TRBV12-3/TRBV12-4,CASRGTGEAFF
TRBJ1-6,TRBV5-6,CASSTYRGENSPLHF
TRBJ1-5,TRBV12-3/TRBV12-4,CASRPRDSYQPQHF
TRBJ2-7,TRBV20-1,CSATSGGWGEQYF
TRBJ1-4,TRBV7-9,CASSPQGEKLFF
TRBJ1-1,TRBV7-9,CASSLKTGVTEAFF
TRBJ1-1,TRBV29-1,CSVGPPAGMNTEAFF
TRBJ2-6,TRBV6-5,CASSYLAGGASGANVLTF
TRBJ2-1,TRBV5-1,CASSWGPGQVSYNEQFF
TRBJ2-3,TRBV18,CASSPRWQGESDTQYF
TRBJ2-1,TRBV5-6,CASSLDWTASYNEQFF
TRBJ1-2,TRBV4-1,CASSQNPAGGYGYTF
TRBJ2-2,TRBV19,CASAGGDGTGELFF
TRBJ2-2,TRBV5-4,CASSLAAGSYTGELFF
TRBJ2-3,TRBV12-3/TRBV12-4,CASRRTSGGQDTQYF
TRBJ1-1,TRBV29-1,CSVHGLFLNTEAFF
TRBJ1-5,TRBV7-2,CASSLSTVSNQPQHF
TRBJ1-3,TRBV5-1,CASSLTGEVSGNTIYF
TRBJ2-2,TRBV11-2,CASRPMTGNTGELFF
TRBJ2-5,TRBV5-5,CASSGRGGSGLYETQYF
TRBJ1-1,TRBV12-3/TRBV12-4,CASSFSGGGEAFF
TRBJ2-3,TRBV12-3/TRBV12-4,CASTPRGSTDTQYF
TRBJ2-7,TRBV5-1,CASSPPANTYEQYF
TRBJ1-5,TRBV2,CASSVDRLEPQHF
TRBJ1-6,TRBV23-1,CASSRTGTGGSIDDSPLHF
TRBJ2-7,TRBV7-9,CASSPPGLEEQYF
TRBJ2-1,TRBV24-1,CATSDGGRNEQFF
TRBJ1-2,TRBV10-3,CAIRIQGADYGYTF
TRBJ1-1,TRBV20-1,CSARTTTRGLTEAFF
TRBJ1-2,TRBV7-2,CASSPLADRGGGYTF
TRBJ1-5,TRBV6-6,CASSPQGSNQLQHF
TRBJ1-2,TRBV6-5,CASSFDSYGYTF
TRBJ2-1,TRBV9,CASSVSSGGGNEQFF
TRBJ1-2,TRBV12-5,CASGLVARGFPLYGYTF
TRBJ2-7,TRBV20-1,CSAIRPATDYEQYF
TRBJ2-5,TRBV21-1,CASSNDREKETQYF
TRBJ1-2,TRBV5-1,CASSTLERTGNGYTF
TRBJ1-2,TRBV6-6,CASSKTSQGSYTF
TRBJ2-3,TRBV9,CASSVEQGADTQYF
TRBJ2-5,TRBV5-6,CASSWRPGDQETQYF
TRBJ2-6,TRBV12-3/TRBV12-4,CASSQLGANVLTF
TRBJ2-5,TRBV4-3,CASSQDKETQYF
TRBJ1-1,TRBV12-3/TRBV12-4,CASILQGNTEAFF
TRBJ2-7,TRBV9,CASSVGTQTYEQYF
TRBJ2-5,TRBV5-1,CASSGGQGAETQYF
TRBJ1-2,TRBV13,CASSRGRAALDRGYTF